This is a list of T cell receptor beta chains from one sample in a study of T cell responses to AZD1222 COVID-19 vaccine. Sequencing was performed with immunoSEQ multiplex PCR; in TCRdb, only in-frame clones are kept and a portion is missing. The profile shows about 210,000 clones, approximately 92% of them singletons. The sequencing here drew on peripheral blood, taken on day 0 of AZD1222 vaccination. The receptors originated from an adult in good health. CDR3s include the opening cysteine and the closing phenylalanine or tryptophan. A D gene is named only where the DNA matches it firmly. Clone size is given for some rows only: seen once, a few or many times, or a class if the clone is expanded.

CDR3nt: TGTGCCAGCAGGGACAGGGGAGGGAATCAGCCCCAGCATTTT
CDR3aa: CASRDRGGNQPQHF
j_gene: TRBJ1-5
v_gene: TRBV2
abundance: NA
d_gene: TRBD1

CDR3nt: TGCGCCAGCAGCACCCCAGGGGACTATGGCTACACCTTC
CDR3aa: CASSTPGDYGYTF
j_gene: TRBJ1-2
v_gene: TRBV5-1
abundance: NA
d_gene: NA

CDR3nt: TGTGCCAGCAGCCCCCCTGCGACAGCCGTCTATGGCTACACCTTC
CDR3aa: CASSPPATAVYGYTF
j_gene: TRBJ1-2
v_gene: TRBV28
abundance: NA
d_gene: NA

CDR3nt: TGTGCCAGCAGCTTAGCACCCAGGGCCTATGGCTACACCTTC
CDR3aa: CASSLAPRAYGYTF
j_gene: TRBJ1-2
v_gene: TRBV7-8
abundance: NA
d_gene: NA

CDR3nt: TGTGCCAGCAGTTTAACCCCTGCGAACACTGAAGCTTTCTTT
CDR3aa: CASSLTPANTEAFF
j_gene: TRBJ1-1
v_gene: TRBV5-8
abundance: NA
d_gene: NA

CDR3nt: TGTGCCAGCAGCCCAAGGACTAGCGGATACAATGAGCAGTTCTTC
CDR3aa: CASSPRTSGYNEQFF
j_gene: TRBJ2-1
v_gene: TRBV7-3
abundance: NA
d_gene: TRBD2

CDR3nt: TGTGCCAGCAGCCGGGGGGAGAGCTCCTACAATGAGCAGTTCTTC
CDR3aa: CASSRGESSYNEQFF
j_gene: TRBJ2-1
v_gene: TRBV11-3
abundance: once
d_gene: TRBD2

CDR3nt: TGTGCCAGGAACCCGACAGCCGGGTGGGGCATGAACACTGAAGCTTTCTTT
CDR3aa: CARNPTAGWGMNTEAFF
j_gene: TRBJ1-1
v_gene: TRBV2
abundance: NA
d_gene: NA

CDR3nt: TGTGCCAGTAGTATGGATAGGGTACGGTTAGCTTTCTTT
CDR3aa: CASSMDRVRLAFF
j_gene: TRBJ1-1
v_gene: TRBV19
abundance: NA
d_gene: NA

CDR3nt: TGTGCCAGCAGCCGGCTCGACAGAACCTACGAGCAGTACTTC
CDR3aa: CASSRLDRTYEQYF
j_gene: TRBJ2-7
v_gene: TRBV28
abundance: NA
d_gene: NA

CDR3nt: TGTGCCAGCAGTTACAACGGGCAGAAAAATTCACCCCTCCACTTT
CDR3aa: CASSYNGQKNSPLHF
j_gene: TRBJ1-6
v_gene: TRBV6-5
abundance: NA
d_gene: NA

CDR3nt: TGCGCCAGCAGCCAAAGGAGCGGGGGGCTATATCAAGAGACCCAGTACTTC
CDR3aa: CASSQRSGGLYQETQYF
j_gene: TRBJ2-5
v_gene: TRBV4-1
abundance: NA
d_gene: TRBD2

CDR3nt: TGTGCCATCTCGAACACAGGCGGGCTTAACTATGGCTACACCTTC
CDR3aa: CAISNTGGLNYGYTF
j_gene: TRBJ1-2
v_gene: TRBV6-5
abundance: NA
d_gene: NA

CDR3nt: TGTGCCAGCAGTCTCTCGGGACACACGATTCAGCCCCAGCATTTT
CDR3aa: CASSLSGHTIQPQHF
j_gene: TRBJ1-5
v_gene: TRBV6-6
abundance: NA
d_gene: NA

CDR3nt: TGCGCCAGCAGCTACGGGGGACAGGGAGGCGAAAAACTGTTTTTT
CDR3aa: CASSYGGQGGEKLFF
j_gene: TRBJ1-4
v_gene: TRBV5-1
abundance: NA
d_gene: TRBD1